These T cell receptor beta chains were read from a single sample in a study of CD8 T cells in ankylosing spondylitis. TCRdb processed the 5' RACE reads anew with MiXCR; each CDR3 protein has one entry. The table includes roughly 230,000 distinct CDR3 sequences, approximately 7.6% detected once. Sequenced input: blood, either unsorted or a sorted T cell fraction (not recorded which). All receptors derive from a female donor with ankylosing spondylitis or in good health (not recorded which). The CDR3 runs from the conserved cysteine through the conserved F or W. The order of the fields is CDR3 protein, CDR3 DNA, V gene, clone size, J gene, D gene. D genes are given only for firm matches. Clone size appears in some rows only: once, few, many, or a class for an expanded clone.

cdr3_aa: CSVVGGATEAFF
cdr3_nt: TGCAGCGTTGTAGGAGGGGCCACTGAAGCTTTCTTT
v_call: TRBV29-1
clone_size: -
j_call: TRBJ1-1
d_call: -

cdr3_aa: CSARRGGARNTEAFF
cdr3_nt: TGCAGTGCTAGAAGGGGGGGGGCGAGGAACACTGAAGCTTTCTTT
v_call: TRBV20-1
clone_size: many
j_call: TRBJ1-1
d_call: -

cdr3_aa: CASSHEETQYF
cdr3_nt: TGCGCCAGCAGCCACGAAGAGACCCAGTACTTC
v_call: TRBV4-1
clone_size: few
j_call: TRBJ2-5
d_call: -

cdr3_aa: CASTSGRLNEQFF
cdr3_nt: TGCGCCAGCACCTCGGGACGCCTCAATGAGCAGTTCTTC
v_call: TRBV10-2
clone_size: many
j_call: TRBJ2-1
d_call: -

cdr3_aa: CASSKGTVNQPQHF
cdr3_nt: TGTGCCAGCAGTAAAGGGACGGTGAATCAGCCCCAGCATTTT
v_call: TRBV9
clone_size: many
j_call: TRBJ1-5
d_call: -

cdr3_aa: CASSLTSGYEQYF
cdr3_nt: TGTGCCAGCAGCTTGACTAGCGGATACGAGCAGTACTTC
v_call: TRBV7-2
clone_size: many
j_call: TRBJ2-7
d_call: TRBD2

cdr3_aa: CASKAGAVTDTQYF
cdr3_nt: TGCGCCAGCAAGGCGGGAGCGGTCACAGATACGCAGTATTTT
v_call: TRBV10-2
clone_size: many
j_call: TRBJ2-3
d_call: TRBD2

cdr3_aa: CASSRDGGPYEQCF
cdr3_nt: TGTGCCAGCAGCAGGGACGGGGGACCCTACGAGCAGTGCTTC
v_call: TRBV12-3/TRBV12-4
clone_size: few
j_call: TRBJ2-7
d_call: -

cdr3_aa: CASSVDGNYNEQFF
cdr3_nt: TGTGCCAGCAGCGTAGACGGCAACTACAATGAGCAGTTCTTC
v_call: TRBV9
clone_size: many
j_call: TRBJ2-1
d_call: -

cdr3_aa: CASSLEGVRGNTEAFF
cdr3_nt: TGTGCCAGCAGTTTGGAGGGGGTTAGGGGGAACACTGAAGCTTTCTTT
v_call: TRBV12-3/TRBV12-4
clone_size: many
j_call: TRBJ1-1
d_call: -

cdr3_aa: CASSLGTGAYDYTF
cdr3_nt: TGTGCCAGCAGTTTGGGCACAGGGGCTTATGACTACACCTTC
v_call: TRBV12-3/TRBV12-4
clone_size: -
j_call: TRBJ1-2
d_call: TRBD1

cdr3_aa: CSVEALRDRSYNEQFF
cdr3_nt: TGCAGCGTTGAAGCACTCCGGGACAGGTCCTACAATGAGCAGTTCTTC
v_call: TRBV29-1
clone_size: many
j_call: TRBJ2-1
d_call: TRBD1

cdr3_aa: CASSLMGRNTEAFF
cdr3_nt: TGTGCCAGCAGCTTGATGGGGCGGAACACTGAAGCTTTCTTT
v_call: TRBV5-4
clone_size: many
j_call: TRBJ1-1
d_call: -

cdr3_aa: CASSSQAGNQPQHF
cdr3_nt: TGTGCCAGCAGTTCGCAGGCGGGCAATCAGCCCCAGCATTTT
v_call: TRBV6-2/TRBV6-3
clone_size: many
j_call: TRBJ1-5
d_call: -

cdr3_aa: CATQDGNYGYTF
cdr3_nt: TGTGCCACCCAGGACGGTAACTATGGCTACACCTTC
v_call: TRBV6-2/TRBV6-3
clone_size: many
j_call: TRBJ1-2
d_call: -

cdr3_aa: CASSYAGAKAFF
cdr3_nt: TGTGCCAGCAGTTATGCGGGGGCTAAAGCTTTCTTT
v_call: TRBV6-5
clone_size: many
j_call: TRBJ1-1
d_call: -

cdr3_aa: CASSLGGYTQYF
cdr3_nt: TGTGCCAGCAGCTTGGGCGGATATACGCAGTATTTT
v_call: TRBV5-8
clone_size: many
j_call: TRBJ2-3
d_call: -

cdr3_aa: CASSLAGGGEQYF
cdr3_nt: TGTGCCAGCAGCTTAGCGGGGGGAGGCGAGCAGTACTTC
v_call: TRBV7-9
clone_size: many
j_call: TRBJ2-7
d_call: -

cdr3_aa: CASSSSGGPNYSYNEQFF
cdr3_nt: TGTGCCAGCAGTTCCTCAGGGGGACCCAACTACTCCTACAATGAGCAGTTCTTC
v_call: TRBV6-5
clone_size: many
j_call: TRBJ2-1
d_call: TRBD1

cdr3_aa: CSATYMNTEAFF
cdr3_nt: TGCAGTGCAACCTACATGAACACTGAAGCTTTCTTT
v_call: TRBV20-1
clone_size: many
j_call: TRBJ1-1
d_call: -

cdr3_aa: CAWSEAGELFF
cdr3_nt: TGTGCCTGGAGTGAGGCCGGGGAGCTGTTTTTT
v_call: TRBV30
clone_size: -
j_call: TRBJ2-2
d_call: -

cdr3_aa: CSARAVITDTQYF
cdr3_nt: TGCAGTGCTAGGGCGGTTATCACAGATACGCAGTATTTT
v_call: TRBV20-1
clone_size: many
j_call: TRBJ2-3
d_call: -

cdr3_aa: CASSVGWGGRRTGELFF
cdr3_nt: TGTGCCAGCAGCGTGGGGTGGGGAGGGCGGCGAACCGGGGAGCTGTTTTTT
v_call: TRBV9
clone_size: -
j_call: TRBJ2-2
d_call: TRBD2

cdr3_aa: CASSQARSPNEQYF
cdr3_nt: TGCGCCAGCAGCCAAGCACGGAGCCCTAACGAGCAGTACTTC
v_call: TRBV4-1
clone_size: many
j_call: TRBJ2-7
d_call: -

cdr3_aa: CASSSPGANLYGYTF
cdr3_nt: TGTGCCAGCAGCTCCCCCGGGGCGAACCTCTATGGCTACACCTTC
v_call: TRBV5-4
clone_size: -
j_call: TRBJ1-2
d_call: -

cdr3_aa: CASRNRDGYTF
cdr3_nt: TGTGCCAGTAGAAACAGGGATGGCTACACCTTC
v_call: TRBV19
clone_size: -
j_call: TRBJ1-2
d_call: -

cdr3_aa: CAFGNYEQYF
cdr3_nt: TGTGCCTTCGGGAACTACGAGCAGTACTTC
v_call: TRBV21-1
clone_size: many
j_call: TRBJ2-7
d_call: -

cdr3_aa: CSALYLHNEQFF
cdr3_nt: TGCAGTGCTCTTTACCTTCACAATGAGCAGTTCTTC
v_call: TRBV20-1
clone_size: many
j_call: TRBJ2-1
d_call: -

cdr3_aa: CASRDSVNSPLHF
cdr3_nt: TGCGCCAGCCGGGACAGCGTTAATTCACCCCTCCACTTT
v_call: TRBV5-1
clone_size: many
j_call: TRBJ1-6
d_call: TRBD1

cdr3_aa: CASSLRVVGGYNEQFF
cdr3_nt: TGTGCCAGCAGCTTACGGGTAGTGGGAGGGTACAATGAGCAGTTCTTC
v_call: TRBV7-8
clone_size: -
j_call: TRBJ2-1
d_call: TRBD2

cdr3_aa: CASSPIKAEAFF
cdr3_nt: TGTGCCAGCAGCCCAATCAAGGCTGAAGCTTTCTTT
v_call: TRBV5-5
clone_size: many
j_call: TRBJ1-1
d_call: -

cdr3_aa: CSVVRGTEAFF
cdr3_nt: TGCAGCGTTGTGCGAGGGACTGAAGCTTTCTTT
v_call: TRBV29-1
clone_size: few
j_call: TRBJ1-1
d_call: -

cdr3_aa: CSASPPVREDTQYF
cdr3_nt: TGCAGTGCTAGTCCTCCAGTCAGGGAAGATACGCAGTATTTT
v_call: TRBV20-1
clone_size: -
j_call: TRBJ2-3
d_call: -

cdr3_aa: CASRQTTDTQYF
cdr3_nt: TGTGCCAGCAGGCAGACTACAGATACGCAGTATTTT
v_call: TRBV12-3/TRBV12-4
clone_size: many
j_call: TRBJ2-3
d_call: -

cdr3_aa: CATSRRLSGANVLTF
cdr3_nt: TGTGCCACCAGCAGACGGCTCTCTGGGGCCAACGTCCTGACTTTC
v_call: TRBV15
clone_size: -
j_call: TRBJ2-6
d_call: -

cdr3_aa: CASRAGGSGANVLTF
cdr3_nt: TGTGCCAGCAGAGCAGGGGGCTCTGGGGCCAACGTCCTGACTTTC
v_call: TRBV12-3/TRBV12-4
clone_size: few
j_call: TRBJ2-6
d_call: TRBD1

cdr3_aa: CATIDPKSNQPQHF
cdr3_nt: TGTGCCACCATCGATCCTAAGAGCAATCAGCCCCAGCATTTT
v_call: TRBV15
clone_size: many
j_call: TRBJ1-5
d_call: -

cdr3_aa: CASSSGTSGPINTGELFF
cdr3_nt: TGTGCCTCTTCCTCCGGGACTAGCGGGCCAATTAACACCGGGGAGCTGTTTTTT
v_call: TRBV30
clone_size: many
j_call: TRBJ2-2
d_call: TRBD2

cdr3_aa: CASSLGGLERDPSTDTQYF
cdr3_nt: TGTGCCAGCAGCCTAGGAGGGTTAGAGCGGGACCCGAGCACAGATACGCAGTATTTT
v_call: TRBV7-8
clone_size: many
j_call: TRBJ2-3
d_call: TRBD2

cdr3_aa: CSASGTSGAETQYF
cdr3_nt: TGCAGTGCTAGCGGGACTAGCGGGGCAGAGACCCAGTACTTC
v_call: TRBV20-1
clone_size: -
j_call: TRBJ2-5
d_call: TRBD2

cdr3_aa: CSARSTGTPNEKLFF
cdr3_nt: TGCAGTGCTAGATCAACAGGGACGCCGAATGAAAAACTGTTTTTT
v_call: TRBV20-1
clone_size: many
j_call: TRBJ1-4
d_call: -

cdr3_aa: CAISLGGAGYTF
cdr3_nt: TGTGCCATCAGTTTAGGGGGCGCTGGCTACACCTTC
v_call: TRBV10-3
clone_size: many
j_call: TRBJ1-2
d_call: TRBD1

cdr3_aa: CASSLKDLQTDTQYF
cdr3_nt: TGCGCCAGCAGCTTAAAGGACCTCCAGACAGATACGCAGTATTTT
v_call: TRBV5-1
clone_size: many
j_call: TRBJ2-3
d_call: -

cdr3_aa: CASSQDLTAYYEQYF
cdr3_nt: TGCGCCAGCAGCCAAGATTTAACAGCCTACTACGAGCAGTACTTC
v_call: TRBV4-3
clone_size: many
j_call: TRBJ2-7
d_call: -

cdr3_aa: CASSLGDRGDEQYF
cdr3_nt: TGCGCCAGCAGCTTGGGAGACAGGGGGGACGAGCAGTACTTC
v_call: TRBV5-1
clone_size: many
j_call: TRBJ2-7
d_call: TRBD1

cdr3_aa: CASSIGTGTSGSDEQFF
cdr3_nt: TGTGCCAGCAGCATAGGAACCGGGACTAGCGGGAGCGATGAGCAGTTCTTC
v_call: TRBV7-9
clone_size: -
j_call: TRBJ2-1
d_call: TRBD2

cdr3_aa: CASSQGALAGGPWFF
cdr3_nt: TGCGCCAGCAGCCAAGGGGCGCTAGCGGGAGGGCCGTGGTTCTTC
v_call: TRBV4-3
clone_size: many
j_call: TRBJ2-1
d_call: TRBD2

cdr3_aa: CSIKLSGTSGRANTGELFF
cdr3_nt: TGCAGCATAAAACTTTCCGGGACTAGCGGGAGGGCCAACACCGGGGAGCTGTTTTTT
v_call: TRBV29-1
clone_size: many
j_call: TRBJ2-2
d_call: TRBD2

cdr3_aa: CASSLRSGILEPQHF
cdr3_nt: TGCGCCAGCAGCTTGCGCTCAGGGATTTTGGAGCCCCAGCATTTT
v_call: TRBV5-1
clone_size: many
j_call: TRBJ1-5
d_call: -